Presented here are 21 T cell receptor beta chains from one specimen sequenced in a study of monozygotic twins with cystic fibrosis (dated by TCRdb to 2020 to 2022). The library was prepared using the immunoSEQ multiplex PCR assay. TCRdb holds this immuneACCESS table with in-frame rearrangements only. Some clones are missing; in checked studies, unresolved V genes explain under half, and the rest has no known cause. The sample profile shows about 35,000 clones; roughly 66% of them were found once. The ten largest account for less than 0.9% of the sample. The specimen was blood. These receptors all stem from a girl aged 5-17 years with cystic fibrosis.

The chain recombines TRBV6-1 with TRBJ2-5, with 9 bases that match TRBD2. V dropped 6 bases and J dropped 6; count of bases not matched to a gene: 8. CDR1 is MNHNS, CDR2 SASEGT, per germline. This CDR3 is 14 amino acids long. This CDR3 is CASRAGGPEKTQYF. The CDR3 DNA follows: TGTGCCAGCAGGGCGGGGGGGCCGGAAAAGACCCAGTACTTC.

V usage is TRBV7-2 and J usage is TRBJ2-1, with a weak D call TRBD2 (6 bases). The V and J ends lost 3 bases and 0 bases respectively, with 15 bases between them. Germline V lookup: CDR1 SGHTA, CDR2 FQGNSA. This CDR3 has 17 amino acids. CDR3 nucleotide sequence: TGTGCCAGCAGCTTCAATCCCGGGAGAATCTCCTACAATGAGCAGTTCTTC. Translated, it gives CASSFNPGRISYNEQFF.

V is TRBV11-2 and J is TRBJ1-2; D is unresolved. CDR3 size: 16 residues. Germline CDR1 and CDR2: SGHAT and FQNNGV. Trimming cost V 4 bases and J 2 bases, with 17 bases left between them. CDR3 sequence (DNA): TGTGCCAGCAGCTCCTTGGTACAAGACGCAAACTATGGCTACACCTTC. Amino acids: CASSSLVQDANYGYTF.

The chain links TRBV5-4 to TRBJ2-2; 13 nucleotides line up with TRBD2. Trimming took 2 bases from V and 5 from J; bases not matched to a gene: 3. CDR3 length equals 16 residues. Germline V gives CDR1 SGHNT, CDR2 YYREEE (reference sequence). CDR3: CASSFGLAGATGELFF. CDR3 sequence (DNA): TGTGCCAGCAGCTTTGGACTAGCGGGAGCTACCGGGGAGCTGTTTTTT.

V and J are TRBV14 and TRBJ2-1; TRBD2 matches 13 bases. The V segment lost 2 bases and the J segment 2 bases; nucleotides outside the gene matches: 9. CDR1 and CDR2 from the germline V gene are SGHDN and FVKESK. The CDR3 spans 19 residues. The CDR3 reads CASSQTGLAGLRTYNEQFF. CDR3 sequence (DNA): TGTGCCAGCAGCCAAACGGGACTAGCGGGATTACGAACCTACAATGAGCAGTTCTTC.

V is TRBV6-5 and J is TRBJ2-1, with 7 bases matching TRBD2. Germline V gene data show CDR1 as MNHEY and CDR2 as SVGAGI. V lost 0 bases to trimming and J lost 8 bases; unmatched junction nucleotides: 10. The CDR3 consists of 16 residues. CDR3 in DNA: TGTGCCAGCAGTTACTCGGCGGGAGTAATCGCAGATGAGCAGTTCTTC. Translating gives CASSYSAGVIADEQFF.

The chain employs TRBV2 and TRBJ2-7; D call uncertain. Trimming removed 1 base at V and 2 bases at J, with 12 bases between. Germline CDR1 is SNHLY and CDR2 is FYNNEI. The CDR3 is 15 residues long. CDR3 nucleotide sequence: TGTGCCAGCAGTGAAGGGGTACTATTGACCTACGAGCAGTACGTC. Amino acid sequence: CASSEGVLLTYEQYV.

The chain has TRBV4-3 and TRBJ1-2; D might be TRBD1 (6 bases). The V gene's germline CDR1 is LGHNA and CDR2 YSLEER. V shed 4 bases and J shed 2 bases, with 11 bases lying between them. The CDR3 has 14 residues. CDR3 sequence (DNA): TGCGCCAGCAGCCGTACAACAGGGAACTATGGCTACACCTTC. Its translation is CASSRTTGNYGYTF.

The chain joins TRBV7-2 to TRBJ2-3; D not resolved. Germline lookup yields CDR1 SGHTA and CDR2 FQGNSA. The ends were cut back, 5 bases at V and 6 bases at J, with 15 bases in the middle. This CDR3 has 14 amino acids. The CDR3 region has the DNA TGTGCCAGCAGCCCCCGGGCTCGGGCGGATACGCAGTATTTT. It is translated as CASSPRARADTQYF.

The rearrangement links TRBV9 to TRBJ2-1; 9 bases are a match to TRBD2. With 0 bases clipped from V and 3 bases from J, the junction kept 1 base outside the gene matches. Germline lookup yields CDR1 SGDLS and CDR2 YYNGEE. The CDR3 length is 15 residues. The CDR3 bases are TGTGCCAGCAGCGTAGGACTAGCGGTCTACAATGAGCAGTTCTTC. As protein: CASSVGLAVYNEQFF.

The chain has TRBV7-2 and TRBJ2-5; D might be TRBD1 or TRBD2, each matching 5 bases. This CDR3 comprises 14 residues. The V end was cut by 5 bases, the J end by 3 bases, with 13 bases between. CDR1 is SGHTA and CDR2 is FQGNSA in the germline V gene. The CDR3 DNA is TGTGCCAGCAGCCGGGGCACTAGAAAAGAGACCCAGTACTTC. It specifies CASSRGTRKETQYF.

The DNA of the CDR3 is TGTGCCAGCAGCCAAGTGGCTAGCGGCGTCTACGAGCAGTACTTC. Its translation: CASSQVASGVYEQYF. The chain uses TRBV4-2 and TRBJ2-7, with 7 bases lining up with TRBD2. The V segment lost 1 base and the J segment 3 bases; nucleotides outside the gene matches: 6. This CDR3 region has 15 residues. Germline CDR1 reads LGHNA; CDR2 reads YNFKEQ.

The chain uses TRBV7-8 and TRBJ2-1; D could derive from TRBD1 or TRBD2 (6 bases each). CDR3 size: 13 residues. Germline V gene lookup returns CDR1 SGHVS and CDR2 FQNEAQ. Trimming cost V 8 bases and J 9 bases, with 17 bases left between them. For the CDR3, the DNA is TGTGCCAGCGGGGTAGCCGGGGGCAGTGAGCAGTTCTTC. This codes for CASGVAGGSEQFF.

This clone was detected only a few times. The V gene is TRBV2, the J gene TRBJ1-3; 7 nucleotides line up with TRBD1. V shed 3 bases and J 4 bases; nucleotides not matched to a gene: 6. This CDR3 has 15 residues. Germline V lookup: CDR1 SNHLY, CDR2 FYNNEI. The CDR3 DNA is TGTGCCAGCAGTGACAGCAGGGGGAACGGAAACACCATATATTTT. Its translation is CASSDSRGNGNTIYF.

The V call is TRBV5-8, the J call TRBJ1-3; TRBD1 aligns across 11 bases. The CDR3 loop spans 15 amino acids. Trimming removed 3 bases from V and 3 bases from J; junction bases left unmatched: 2. CDR1 is SGHTS and CDR2 is YDEGEE in the germline V gene. For the CDR3, the DNA is TGTGCCAGCAGCTACGGGACAGGGGGTGGAAACACCATATATTTT. Protein sequence: CASSYGTGGGNTIYF.

This clone appeared a few times. The rearrangement links TRBV29-1 to TRBJ1-2, with D perhaps matching TRBD1 (5 bases). CDR3 size: 13 residues. Germline V gene lookup returns CDR1 SQVTM and CDR2 ANQGSEA. The V end lost 6 bases, the J end lost 4 bases, and 15 bases lay between the germline ends. CDR3 nucleotide sequence: TGCAGCGTCCTCCAGGGAGGTGGCTATGGCTACACCTTC. Translation gives CSVLQGGGYGYTF.

The chain is built from TRBV7-6 and TRBJ2-7; D remains ambiguous. The CDR3 extends over 14 amino acids. CDR1 and CDR2 (germline): SGHVS, FNYEAQ. Trimming removed 4 bases from V and 4 bases from J, with 14 bases in between. The chain's CDR3 is CASSSSGRLYEQYF. The CDR3 DNA reads TGTGCCAGCAGCTCCAGTGGCAGGTTATACGAGCAGTACTTC.

This rearrangement joins TRBV9 to TRBJ2-1; maybe TRBD2 (6 bases). CDR3 size: 14 residues. V was clipped by 2 bases and J by 8 bases, with 14 bases between them. Germline lookup yields CDR1 SGDLS and CDR2 YYNGEE. The CDR3 reads CASSVQTERDEQFF. The CDR3 nucleotides read TGTGCCAGCAGCGTTCAGACAGAGCGGGATGAGCAGTTCTTC.

The chain employs TRBV5-4 and TRBJ2-7; 10 bases are shared with TRBD1. With V trimmed by 3 bases and J by 6 bases, 6 bases remained unmatched. Germline V gene data show CDR1 as SGHNT and CDR2 as YYREEE (reference sequence). The length of the CDR3 is 14 residues. CDR3 DNA: TGTGCCAGCAGCTCACGGGACAGGGGTTCCGAGCAGTACGTC. Amino acids: CASSSRDRGSEQYV.

The chain recombines TRBV5-4 with TRBJ2-7; no firm D call. V was clipped by 0 bases and J by 5 bases, with 6 bases between them. Germline lookup yields CDR1 SGHNT and CDR2 YYREEE (reference sequence). The CDR3 consists of 12 residues. In nucleotides, the CDR3 is TGTGCCAGCAGCTTGGGCCAGAACGAGCAGTACTTC. Translated, it gives CASSLGQNEQYF. The whole variable domain, filled in from reference TRBV5-4 and TRBJ2-7, reads ETGVTQSPTHLIKTRGQQVTLRCSSQSGHNTVSWYQQALGQGPQFIFQYYREEENGRGNFPPRFSGLQFPNYSSELNVNALELDDSALYLCASSLGQNEQYFGPGTRLTVT.

The chain employs TRBV7-2 and TRBJ1-1; D is ambiguous. Germline CDR1 is SGHTA and CDR2 is FQGNSA. V lost 2 bases and J 8 bases, leaving 15 bases between the germline ends. This CDR3 contains 14 residues. CDR3 sequence reads: CASSLSQTPPEAFF. Written as DNA, the CDR3 is TGTGCCAGCAGCTTATCTCAAACTCCGCCCGAAGCTTTCTTT.